This TCR beta chain emerged from a study of T cell repertoires in cytomegalovirus infection. Background on the study: Indications came from public TCR beta signatures; they pointed to CMV infection and to a matching HLA type.

CDR3 size: 16 residues. Germline V lookup: CDR1 MNHEY, CDR2 SVGAGI. With 0 bases clipped from V and 4 bases from J, the junction kept 2 bases outside the gene matches. TCRdb itself ran the reads through MiXCR, one entry per CDR3 protein. The sample consists of 600,000 to 800,000 distinct CDR3 sequences, 20% to 25% of them appearing once. This clonotype occurred a few times. Its matching antigen is unknown. General study points: There were carriers of CMV plus the relevant HLA, and cumulative public TCR beta family frequency identified them. HLA-C-restricted, CMV-specific TCR beta clonotypes were dominant ex vivo.

The sequence was obtained from a human donor in good health (CMV status not recorded). Some clones in this sample may be carry-over from other donors' samples. The chain has TRBV6-5 and TRBJ2-3, with TRBD2 identical over 12 bases. The sequenced sample consisted of CD8+ T cells from PBMCs. The CDR3 protein is CASSYSASGGADTQYF. CDR3 coding DNA: TGTGCCAGCAGTTACTCGGCTAGCGGGGGGGCAGATACGCAGTATTTT.